This T cell receptor (beta chain) is from a study of blood T cell repertoires in COVID-19. TCRdb's copy holds only in-frame clones and misses some; the assay was immunoSEQ multiplex PCR. Found here are a few hundred thousand clones, 70% to 90% of them singletons; the top ten hold approximately 1.5%. There are a few counts of this clone. The germline CDR1 and CDR2 sequences are SEHNR and FQNEAQ (reference sequence). The length of the CDR3 is 14 residues. Losses at the gene ends were 5 bases for V and 2 bases for J; bases not matched to a gene: 6. The rearrangement uses TRBV7-9 and TRBJ2-7, with 7 bases lining up with TRBD1. This receptor was identified in a woman aged 18-30 years who had been exposed to COVID-19. The sequenced sample consisted of PBMCs or T cells enriched from blood (not recorded which). CDR3 sequence: CASSPRDRTYEQYF. As DNA, the CDR3 is TGTGCCAGCAGCCCACGGGACAGAACCTACGAGCAGTACTTC.